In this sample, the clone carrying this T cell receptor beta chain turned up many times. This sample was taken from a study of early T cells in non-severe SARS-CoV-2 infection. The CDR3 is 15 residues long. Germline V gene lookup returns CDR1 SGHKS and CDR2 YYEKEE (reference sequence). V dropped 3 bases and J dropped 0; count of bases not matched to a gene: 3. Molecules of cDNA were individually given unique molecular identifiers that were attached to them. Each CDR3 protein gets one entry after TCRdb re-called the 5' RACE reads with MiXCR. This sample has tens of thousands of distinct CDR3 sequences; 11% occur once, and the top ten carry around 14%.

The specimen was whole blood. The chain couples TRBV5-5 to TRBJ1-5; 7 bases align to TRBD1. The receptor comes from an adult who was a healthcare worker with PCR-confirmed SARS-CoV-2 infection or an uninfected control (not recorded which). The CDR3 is CASSSGTASNQPQHF. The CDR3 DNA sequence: TGTGCCAGCAGCTCCGGGACAGCTAGCAATCAGCCCCAGCATTTT.